A single sample is the source of the 3 T cell receptor beta chains below, sequenced in a study of blood T cell repertoires in COVID-19. TCRdb's copy holds only in-frame clones and misses some; the assay was immunoSEQ multiplex PCR. The sample includes more than 100,000 clones, more than 85% of them seen just once. The material sequenced was peripheral blood. These receptors were obtained from a human donor in a cohort sampled during active COVID-19.

Regarding this clone: An end of the junction differs from the germline gene, which may be a read error. The chain recombines TRBV10-1 with TRBJ2-7; the match to TRBD1 covers 10 bases. This CDR3 has 13 residues. Germline V CDR1 and CDR2: WNHNN, SYGVQD (reference sequence). Written as DNA, the CDR3 is TGCGCCAGCAGTGGGGGGACAGGGGCCCTTCCCAGCTTC. Protein sequence: CASSGGTGALPSF.

In nucleotides, the CDR3 is TGTGCCAGTAGTGCTTATCCGCGACAGGGCTGGTACGAGCAGTACTTC. Translating it yields CASSAYPRQGWYEQYF. The chain recombines TRBV19 with TRBJ2-7; 7 positions agree with TRBD1. CDR1 LNHDA and CDR2 SQIVND come from the germline V gene (reference sequence). Germline trimming cut 5 bases from V and 4 bases from J; bases unmatched to any gene: 14. There are 16 residues in the CDR3.

This clone was observed a few times. This sequence joins TRBV6-1 and TRBJ2-7, with 12 bases matching TRBD2. The V gene's germline CDR1 is MNHNS and CDR2 SASEGT. This CDR3 spans 15 amino acids. J was trimmed by 5 bases and V by 2 bases; bases with no gene match: 4. CDR3 in DNA: TGTGCCAGCAGTGAACTAGCGGGAGGGCCCCACGAGCAGTACTTC. Amino acids: CASSELAGGPHEQYF.